This T cell receptor (beta chain) was sequenced for a study of human T cells and chemical hapten exposure. Study background: Scalp application of diphenylcyclopropenone was performed weekly in patients across the entire approximately 25-week study. General study results and limits: Counts of expanded TCRs (at PT1) showed a positive correlation with patch test score. With regard to DPC sensitization, TCRs above 1 in 1000 frequency did not change.

V gave up 6 bases and J gave up 3 bases; unmatched junction bases: 6. The CDR3 runs 13 residues. Germline V gene lookup returns CDR1 DFQATT and CDR2 SNEGSKA (reference sequence). Worth noting for this clonotype: Its antigen is undetermined.

The library tagged each cDNA molecule with unique molecular identifiers. TCRdb reprocessed the RACE reads via MiXCR and lists one record per CDR3 protein. The sample yields 69,000 or so distinct CDR3 sequences, 10% seen once. Specified time point: patch test 2, 6 weeks after DPC sensitization. Treatment indicated: therapeutic diphenylcyclopropenone sensitization with weekly scalp DPC. This TCR was sampled from a woman between 50 and 59 years old with alopecia areata. Some clones in this sample may be carry-over from other donors' samples. The V gene is TRBV20-1, the J gene TRBJ2-5, with 8 bases fitting TRBD1. Sequenced material: whole blood, taken in connection with sensitization to the hapten diphenylcyclopropenone (DPC). The CDR3 nucleotides read TGCAGTGCCCCCTCGGACAGGGAAGAGACCCAGTACTTC. Its translation is CSAPSDREETQYF.